This record covers a single TCR beta chain. These data are taken from a study of T cell changes during pregnancy in multiple sclerosis. Profiled with immunoSEQ multiplex PCR; TCRdb holds only in-frame clones, not every one. Found here are around 60,000 clones, 89% of them singletons; the top ten hold about 2.3%. Trimming cost V 4 bases and J 15 bases, with 16 bases left between them. CDR1 is MNHEY and CDR2 is SMNVEV in the germline V gene (reference sequence). This CDR3 contains 12 residues. This rearrangement joins TRBV27 to TRBJ2-1, with D possibly matching TRBD2 (6 bases). This clonotype was obtained from a female donor with multiple sclerosis, enrolled in a pregnancy study. Sequences were derived from peripheral blood, sampled in the first trimester of pregnancy. The CDR3 sequence is CASSYSSGERFF. CDR3 in DNA: TGTGCCAGCAGTTACAGTTCGGGGGAAAGGTTCTTC.